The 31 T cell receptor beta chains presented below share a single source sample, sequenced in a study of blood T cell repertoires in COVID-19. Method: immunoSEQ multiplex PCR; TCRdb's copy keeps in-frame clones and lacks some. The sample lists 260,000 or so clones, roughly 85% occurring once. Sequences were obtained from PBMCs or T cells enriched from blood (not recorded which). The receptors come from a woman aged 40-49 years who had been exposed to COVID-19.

The CDR3 here is CASSVVQAEQFF. CDR3 sequence (DNA): TGTGCCAGCAGCGTAGTACAGGCAGAGCAGTTCTTC. The rearrangement uses TRBV9 and TRBJ2-1, with D tentatively TRBD1 (5 bases). The CDR3 has 12 amino acids. Germline V CDR1 and CDR2: SGDLS, YYNGEE. The V gene lost 0 bases and the J gene lost 10 bases, with 8 bases spanning the gap.

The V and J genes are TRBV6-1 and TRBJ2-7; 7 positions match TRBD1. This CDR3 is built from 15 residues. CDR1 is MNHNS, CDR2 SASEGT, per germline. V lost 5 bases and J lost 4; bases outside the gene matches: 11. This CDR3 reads CASSSRDSAPYEQYF. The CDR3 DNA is TGTGCCAGCAGTTCTCGGGACAGTGCCCCGTACGAGCAGTACTTC.

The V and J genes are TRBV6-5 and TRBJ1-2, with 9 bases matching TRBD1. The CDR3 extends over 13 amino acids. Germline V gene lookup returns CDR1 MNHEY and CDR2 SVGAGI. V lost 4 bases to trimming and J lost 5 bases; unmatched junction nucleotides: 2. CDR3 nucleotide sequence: TGTGCCAGCAGTTGGGACAGGGTATATGGCTACACCTTC. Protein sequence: CASSWDRVYGYTF.

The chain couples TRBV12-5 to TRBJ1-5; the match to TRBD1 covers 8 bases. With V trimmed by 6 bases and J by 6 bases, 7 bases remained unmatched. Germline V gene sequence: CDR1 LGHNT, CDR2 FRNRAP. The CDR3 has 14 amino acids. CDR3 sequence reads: CASGDRALGQPQHF. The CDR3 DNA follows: TGTGCTAGTGGGGACAGGGCTCTAGGTCAGCCCCAGCATTTT.

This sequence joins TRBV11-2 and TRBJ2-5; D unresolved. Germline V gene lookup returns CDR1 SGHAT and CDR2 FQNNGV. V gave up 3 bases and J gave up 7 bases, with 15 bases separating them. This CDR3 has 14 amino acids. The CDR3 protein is CASSLGGHVGTQYF. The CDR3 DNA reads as TGTGCCAGCAGCTTGGGTGGGCACGTCGGGACCCAGTACTTC.

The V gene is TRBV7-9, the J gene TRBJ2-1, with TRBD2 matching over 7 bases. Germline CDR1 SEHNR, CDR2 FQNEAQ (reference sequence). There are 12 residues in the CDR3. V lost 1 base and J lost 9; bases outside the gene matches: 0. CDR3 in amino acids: CASSLGEGEQFF. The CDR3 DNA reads TGTGCCAGCAGCTTAGGGGAGGGTGAGCAGTTCTTC.

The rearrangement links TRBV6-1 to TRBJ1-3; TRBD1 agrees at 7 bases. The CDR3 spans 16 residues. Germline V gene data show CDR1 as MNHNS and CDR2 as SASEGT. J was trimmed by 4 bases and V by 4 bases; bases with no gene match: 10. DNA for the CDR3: TGTGCCAGCAGTGGGGAAAGGGGGCTGGGGGGAAACACCATATATTTT. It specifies CASSGERGLGGNTIYF.

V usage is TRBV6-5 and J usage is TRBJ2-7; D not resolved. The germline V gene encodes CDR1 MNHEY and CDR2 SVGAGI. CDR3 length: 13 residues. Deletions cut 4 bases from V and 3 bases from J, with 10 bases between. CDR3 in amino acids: CASSSSVVYEQYF. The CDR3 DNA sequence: TGTGCCAGCAGTTCGTCGGTTGTCTACGAGCAGTACTTC.

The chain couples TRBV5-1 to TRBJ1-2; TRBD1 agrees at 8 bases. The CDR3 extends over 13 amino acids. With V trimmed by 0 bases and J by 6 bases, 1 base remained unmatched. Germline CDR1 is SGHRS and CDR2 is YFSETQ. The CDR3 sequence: CASSLAGGNGYTF. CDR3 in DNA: TGCGCCAGCAGCTTGGCAGGGGGCAATGGCTACACCTTC.

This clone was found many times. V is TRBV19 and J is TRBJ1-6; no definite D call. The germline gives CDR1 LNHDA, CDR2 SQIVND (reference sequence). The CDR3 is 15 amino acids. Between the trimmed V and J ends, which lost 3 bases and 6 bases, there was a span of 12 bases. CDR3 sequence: CASSMNGWSNSPLHF. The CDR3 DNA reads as TGTGCCAGTAGTATGAATGGTTGGAGTAATTCACCCCTCCACTTT.

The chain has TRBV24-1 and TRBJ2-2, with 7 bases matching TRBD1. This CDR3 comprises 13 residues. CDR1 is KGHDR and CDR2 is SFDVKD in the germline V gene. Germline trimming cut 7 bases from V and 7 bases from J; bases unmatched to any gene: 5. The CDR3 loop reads CATRLTGSGELFF. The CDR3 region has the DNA TGTGCCACCAGGCTGACAGGGAGCGGGGAGCTGTTTTTT.

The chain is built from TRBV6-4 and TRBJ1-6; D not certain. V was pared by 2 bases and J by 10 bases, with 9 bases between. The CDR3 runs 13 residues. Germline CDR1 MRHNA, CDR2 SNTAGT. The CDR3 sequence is CASSDDAESPLHF. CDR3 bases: TGTGCCAGCAGTGACGACGCGGAGTCACCCCTCCACTTT.

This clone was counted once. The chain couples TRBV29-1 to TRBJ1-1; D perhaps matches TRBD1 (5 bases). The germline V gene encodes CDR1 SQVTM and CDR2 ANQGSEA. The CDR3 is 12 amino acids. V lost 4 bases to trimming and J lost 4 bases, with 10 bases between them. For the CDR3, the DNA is TGCAGCGTTGGACAGAAGGGCACTGAAGCTTTCTTT. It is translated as CSVGQKGTEAFF. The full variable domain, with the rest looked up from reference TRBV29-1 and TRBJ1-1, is SAVISQKPSRDICQRGTSLTIQCQVDSQVTMMFWYRQQPGQSLTLIATANQGSEATYESGFVIDKFPISRPNLTFSTLTVSNMSPEDSSIYLCSVGQKGTEAFFGQGTRLTVV.

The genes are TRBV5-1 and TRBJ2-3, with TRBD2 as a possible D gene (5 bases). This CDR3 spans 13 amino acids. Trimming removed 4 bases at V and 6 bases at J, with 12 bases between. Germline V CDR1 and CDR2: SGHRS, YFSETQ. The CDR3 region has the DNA TGCGCCAGCAGCCCGTTTGAGGGCGATACGCAGTATTTT. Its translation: CASSPFEGDTQYF.

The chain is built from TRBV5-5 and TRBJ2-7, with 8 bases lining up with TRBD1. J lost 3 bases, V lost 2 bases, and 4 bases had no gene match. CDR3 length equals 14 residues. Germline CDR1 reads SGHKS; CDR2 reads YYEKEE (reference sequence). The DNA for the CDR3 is TGTGCCAGCAGCTTCAGGGGGCGAAGCTACGAGCAGTACTTC. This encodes CASSFRGRSYEQYF.

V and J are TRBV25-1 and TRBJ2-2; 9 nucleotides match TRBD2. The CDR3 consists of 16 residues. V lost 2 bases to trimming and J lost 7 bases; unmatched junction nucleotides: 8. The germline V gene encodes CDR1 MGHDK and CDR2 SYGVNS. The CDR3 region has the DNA TGTGCCAGCAGTGAACTGAGCGGGGGGCGGTACGGGGAGCTGTTTTTT. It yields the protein CASSELSGGRYGELFF.

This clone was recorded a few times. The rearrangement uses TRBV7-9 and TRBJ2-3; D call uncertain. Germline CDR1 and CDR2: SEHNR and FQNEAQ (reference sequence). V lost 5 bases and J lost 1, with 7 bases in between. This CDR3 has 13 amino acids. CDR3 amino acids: CASSPEGTDTQYF. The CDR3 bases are TGTGCCAGCAGCCCCGAGGGCACAGATACGCAGTATTTT.

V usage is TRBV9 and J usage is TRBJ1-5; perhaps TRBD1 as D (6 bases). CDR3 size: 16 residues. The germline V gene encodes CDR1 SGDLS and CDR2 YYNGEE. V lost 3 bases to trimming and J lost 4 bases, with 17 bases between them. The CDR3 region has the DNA TGTGCCAGCAGCGGGACGACTACAGGGAATAATCAGCCCCAGCATTTT. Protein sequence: CASSGTTTGNNQPQHF.

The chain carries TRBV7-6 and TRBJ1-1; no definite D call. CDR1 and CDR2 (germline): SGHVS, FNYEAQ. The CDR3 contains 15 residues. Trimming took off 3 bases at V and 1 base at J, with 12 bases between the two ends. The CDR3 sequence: CASSLGLGGNTEAFF. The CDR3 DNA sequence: TGTGCCAGCAGCTTGGGCTTGGGAGGGAACACTGAAGCTTTCTTT. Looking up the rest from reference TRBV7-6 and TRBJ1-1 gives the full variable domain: GAGVSQSPRYKVTKRGQDVALRCDPISGHVSLYWYRQALGQGPEFLTYFNYEAQQDKSGLPNDRFSAERPEGSISTLTIQRTEQRDSAMYRCASSLGLGGNTEAFFGQGTRLTVV.

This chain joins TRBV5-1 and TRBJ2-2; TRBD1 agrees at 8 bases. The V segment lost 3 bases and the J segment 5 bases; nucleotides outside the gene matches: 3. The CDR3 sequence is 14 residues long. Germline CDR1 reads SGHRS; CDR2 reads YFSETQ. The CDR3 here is CASSSGQETGELFF. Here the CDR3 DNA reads TGCGCCAGCAGCTCGGGACAGGAAACCGGGGAGCTGTTTTTT.

The chain's CDR3 is CASSRRTGDDEQYF. The CDR3 DNA follows: TGTGCCAGCAGTCGCCGAACAGGGGACGACGAGCAGTACTTC. This chain connects TRBV11-1 to TRBJ2-7; the match to TRBD1 covers 7 bases. CDR1 and CDR2 from the germline V gene are SGHAT and FQDESV (reference sequence). This CDR3 has 14 amino acids. Trimming cost V 6 bases and J 5 bases; bases outside gene matches: 10. Filled out from reference TRBV11-1 and TRBJ2-7, the complete variable domain reads EAEVAQSPRYKITEKSQAVAFWCDPISGHATLYWYRQILGQGPELLVQFQDESVVDDSQLPKDRFSAERLKGVDSTLKIQPAELGDSAMYLCASSRRTGDDEQYFGPGTRLTVT.

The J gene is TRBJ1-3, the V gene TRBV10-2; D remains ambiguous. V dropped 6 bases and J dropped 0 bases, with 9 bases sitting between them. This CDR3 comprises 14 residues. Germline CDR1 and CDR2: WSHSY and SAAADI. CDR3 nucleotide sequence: TGCGCCAGCAGCACCGCCAGCTCTGGAAACACCATATATTTT. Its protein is CASSTASSGNTIYF.

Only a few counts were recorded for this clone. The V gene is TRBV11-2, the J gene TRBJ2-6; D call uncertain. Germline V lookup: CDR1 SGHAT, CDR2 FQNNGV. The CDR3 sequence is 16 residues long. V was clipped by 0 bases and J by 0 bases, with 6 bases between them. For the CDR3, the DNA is TGTGCCAGCAGCTTAGATGGCAGCTCTGGGGCCAACGTCCTGACTTTC. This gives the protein CASSLDGSSGANVLTF. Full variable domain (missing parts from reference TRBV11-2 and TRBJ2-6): EAGVAQSPRYKIIEKRQSVAFWCNPISGHATLYWYQQILGQGPKLLIQFQNNGVVDDSQLPKDRFSAERLKGVDSTLKIQPAKLEDSAVYLCASSLDGSSGANVLTFGAGSRLTVL.

CDR3 sequence reads: CASSGTGVSPLHF. The CDR3 coding sequence is TGTGCCAGCAGTGGGACAGGGGTATCACCCCTCCACTTT. The chain carries TRBV7-9 and TRBJ1-6, with 10 bases lining up with TRBD1. Per germline, CDR1 SEHNR and CDR2 FQNEAQ (reference sequence). The CDR3 extends over 13 amino acids. V dropped 6 bases and J dropped 10; count of bases not matched to a gene: 3. The full variable domain, rest sourced from reference TRBV7-9 and TRBJ1-6, is DTGVSQNPRHKITKRGQNVTFRCDPISEHNRLYWYRQTLGQGPEFLTYFQNEAQLEKSRLLSDRFSAERPKGSFSTLEIQRTEQGDSAMYLCASSGTGVSPLHFGNGTRLTVT.

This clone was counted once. The DNA of the CDR3 is TGCGCCAGCAGCTTGGACCGACTAGGGACCCAGTACTTC. Its translation: CASSLDRLGTQYF. The genes are TRBV5-1 and TRBJ2-5; the D gene is possibly TRBD2 (6 bases). CDR1 and CDR2 (germline): SGHRS, YFSETQ. This CDR3 spans 13 amino acids. The V end lost 0 bases, the J end lost 7 bases, and 10 bases lay between the germline ends.

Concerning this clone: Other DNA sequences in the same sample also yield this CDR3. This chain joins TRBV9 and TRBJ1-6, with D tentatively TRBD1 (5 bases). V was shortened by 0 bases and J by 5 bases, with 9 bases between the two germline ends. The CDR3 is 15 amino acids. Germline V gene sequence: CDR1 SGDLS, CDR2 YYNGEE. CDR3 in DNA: TGTGCCAGCAGCGTAGTGGGGGGTGATAATTCACCCCTCCACTTT. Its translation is CASSVVGGDNSPLHF.

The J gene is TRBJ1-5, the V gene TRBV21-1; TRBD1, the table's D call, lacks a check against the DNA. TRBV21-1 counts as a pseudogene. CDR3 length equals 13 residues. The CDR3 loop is CAPIGRINQPQHF. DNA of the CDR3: TGTGCCCCCATCGGCAGGATCAATCAGCCCCAGCATTTT.

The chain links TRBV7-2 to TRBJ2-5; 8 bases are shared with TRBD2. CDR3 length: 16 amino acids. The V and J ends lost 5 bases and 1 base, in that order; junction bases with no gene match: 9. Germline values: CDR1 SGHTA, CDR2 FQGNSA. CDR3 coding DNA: TGTGCCAGCAGCCTCCGTCTAGCGGGTACCCAAGAGACCCAGTACTTC. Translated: CASSLRLAGTQETQYF.

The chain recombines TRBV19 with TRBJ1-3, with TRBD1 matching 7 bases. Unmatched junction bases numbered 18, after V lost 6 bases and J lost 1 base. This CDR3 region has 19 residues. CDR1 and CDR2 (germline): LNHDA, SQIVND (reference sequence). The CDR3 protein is CASSALLQGSRPSGNTIYF. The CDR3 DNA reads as TGTGCCAGTAGCGCCTTGCTACAGGGGAGTAGGCCTTCTGGAAACACCATATATTTT.

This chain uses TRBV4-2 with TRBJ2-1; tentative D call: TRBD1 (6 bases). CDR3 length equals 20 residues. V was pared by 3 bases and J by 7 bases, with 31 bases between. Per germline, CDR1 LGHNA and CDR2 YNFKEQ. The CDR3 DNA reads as TGTGCCAGCAGCCACCAGAGATCCTGGACAGCCCGACCTCTGGAGAATGAGCAGTTCTTC. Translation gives CASSHQRSWTARPLENEQFF.

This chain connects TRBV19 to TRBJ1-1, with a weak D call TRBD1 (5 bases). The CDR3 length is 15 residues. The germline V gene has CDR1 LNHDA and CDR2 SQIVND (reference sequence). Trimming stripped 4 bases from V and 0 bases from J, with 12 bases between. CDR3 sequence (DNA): TGTGCCAGTAGTAGGCAGGGAGGCCTGAACACTGAAGCTTTCTTT. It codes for CASSRQGGLNTEAFF.